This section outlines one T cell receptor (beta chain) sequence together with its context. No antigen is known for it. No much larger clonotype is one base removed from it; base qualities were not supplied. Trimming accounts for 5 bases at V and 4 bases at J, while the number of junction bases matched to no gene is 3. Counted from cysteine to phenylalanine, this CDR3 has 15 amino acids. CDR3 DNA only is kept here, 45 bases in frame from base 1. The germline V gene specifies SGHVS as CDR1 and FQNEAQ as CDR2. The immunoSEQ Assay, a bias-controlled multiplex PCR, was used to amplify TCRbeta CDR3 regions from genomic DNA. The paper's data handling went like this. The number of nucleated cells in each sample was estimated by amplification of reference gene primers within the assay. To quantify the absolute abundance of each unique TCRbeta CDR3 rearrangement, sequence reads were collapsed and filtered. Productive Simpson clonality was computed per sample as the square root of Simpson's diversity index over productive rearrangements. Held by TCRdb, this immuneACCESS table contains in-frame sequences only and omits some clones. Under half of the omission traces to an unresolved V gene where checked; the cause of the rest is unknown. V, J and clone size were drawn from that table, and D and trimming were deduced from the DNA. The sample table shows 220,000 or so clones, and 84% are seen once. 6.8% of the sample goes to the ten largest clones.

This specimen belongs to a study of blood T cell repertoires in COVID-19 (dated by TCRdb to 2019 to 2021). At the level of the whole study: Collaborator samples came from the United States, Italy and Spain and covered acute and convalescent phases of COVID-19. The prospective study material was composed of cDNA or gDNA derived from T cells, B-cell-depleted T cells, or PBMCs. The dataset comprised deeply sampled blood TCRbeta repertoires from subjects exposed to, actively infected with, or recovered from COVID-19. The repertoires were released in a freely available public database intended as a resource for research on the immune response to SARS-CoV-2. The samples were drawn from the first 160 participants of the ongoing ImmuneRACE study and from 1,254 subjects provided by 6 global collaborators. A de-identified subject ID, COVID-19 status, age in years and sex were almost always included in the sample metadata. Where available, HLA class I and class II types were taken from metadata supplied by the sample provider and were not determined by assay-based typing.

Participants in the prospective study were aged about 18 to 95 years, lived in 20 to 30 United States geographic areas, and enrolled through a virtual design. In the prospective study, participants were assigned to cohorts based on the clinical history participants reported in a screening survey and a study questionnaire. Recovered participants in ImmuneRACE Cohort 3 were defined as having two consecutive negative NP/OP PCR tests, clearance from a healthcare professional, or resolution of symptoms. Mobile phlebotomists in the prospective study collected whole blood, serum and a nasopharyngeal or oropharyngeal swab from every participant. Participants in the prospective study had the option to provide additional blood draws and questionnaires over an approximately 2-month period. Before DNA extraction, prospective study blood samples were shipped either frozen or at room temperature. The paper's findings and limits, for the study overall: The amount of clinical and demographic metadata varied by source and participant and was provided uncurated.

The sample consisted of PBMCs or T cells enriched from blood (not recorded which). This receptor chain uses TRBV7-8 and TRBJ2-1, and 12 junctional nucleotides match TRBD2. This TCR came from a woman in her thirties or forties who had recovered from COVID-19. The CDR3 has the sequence CASSEGLAGYNEQFF. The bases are TGTGCCAGCAGCGAGGGACTAGCGGGTTACAATGAGCAGTTCTTC. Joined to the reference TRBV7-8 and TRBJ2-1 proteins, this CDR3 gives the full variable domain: GAGVSQSPRYKVAKRGQDVALRCDPISGHVSLFWYQQALGQGPEFLTYFQNEAQLDKSGLPSDRFFAERPEGSVSTLKIQRTQQEDSAVYLCASSEGLAGYNEQFFGPGTRLTVL.